This T cell receptor beta chain came from a study of blood T cell repertoires in COVID-19. Study context: Sites across the United States, Italy and Spain contributed samples from acute and convalescent COVID-19. PBMCs, B-cell-depleted T cells, or T cells provided the cDNA or gDNA that made up the material.

With 3 bases removed from V and 1 base from J, the gap between germline ends came to 6 bases. The CDR3 sequence is 13 residues long. Germline CDR1 reads LNHDA; CDR2 reads SQIVND (reference sequence). Some clones are missing from TCRdb's copy, which holds only in-frame ones; the method was immunoSEQ multiplex PCR. The top ten hold under 5.5% of the sample, which has under 200,000 clones, 82% seen once. For this clone: The same CDR3 also results from other DNA sequences found in this sample.

The source material was peripheral blood. This clonotype was sampled from a woman in her 30s with acute or convalescent COVID-19. This chain links TRBV19 with TRBJ1-1; D call uncertain. CDR3 sequence (DNA): TGTGCCAGTAGTATCGGTGGGAACACTGAAGCTTTCTTT. Protein product: CASSIGGNTEAFF.